This T cell receptor (beta chain) was sequenced in a study of blood T cell repertoires in COVID-19. About the research overall: T cells, B-cell-depleted T cells, or PBMCs provided the cDNA or gDNA that served as material.

Trimming pared 2 bases from V and 8 bases from J, leaving 15 bases between. Germline CDR1 reads SEHNR; CDR2 reads FQNEAQ (reference sequence). CDR3 length: 15 amino acids. Sequencing was performed with immunoSEQ multiplex PCR; in TCRdb, only in-frame clones are kept and a portion is missing. The sample has some 200,000 clones, approximately 90% seen once; the top ten hold around 2.7%. In assigning cohorts, the study relied on participant-reported clinical history. Recovery among Cohort 3 donors was established by two negative PCRs, clearance, or symptom resolution. What was sequenced was PBMCs or T cells enriched from blood (not recorded which). The chain uses TRBV7-9 and TRBJ1-4, with D hard to call. The TCR comes from a woman aged 30 to 39 who had recovered from COVID-19. The CDR3 loop reads CASSLQGSFGEKLFF. CDR3 coding DNA: TGTGCCAGCAGCTTACAAGGGAGTTTCGGAGAAAAACTGTTTTTT.